Listed below are T cell receptor beta chains from one sample, sequenced in a study of beta chain features in type 1 diabetes. Libraries were prepared by immunoSEQ multiplex PCR; TCRdb keeps only in-frame clonotypes and omits some of them. Here the sample spans a few hundred thousand clones, 9.5% to 10% being singletons. The sequencing input was central memory CD4+ T cells from blood. These receptors were taken from a man aged 25-45 years with type 1 diabetes. Both conserved end residues are trimmed from each CDR3. Each record gives: V gene, clone size, J gene, CDR3 protein. Clone size appears in some rows only: once, few, many, or a class for an expanded clone.

TRBV28	.	TRBJ2-1	ASSESDSSTYNEQF
TRBV6-5	.	TRBJ2-7	ASSYRQAGEQY
TRBV28	many	TRBJ2-2	ASRHLNTGELF
TRBV7-7	many	TRBJ2-2	ASSIDGGNGELF
TRBV5-1	.	TRBJ1-1	ASSGTGGNTEAF
TRBV7-2	few	TRBJ2-1	ASSSQGQGYHEQF
TRBV7-8	once	TRBJ2-6	ASSLSRGRGANVLT
TRBV30	.	TRBJ1-5	AWSVGRHLQH
TRBV7-2	.	TRBJ2-7	ASSRDRSYEQY
TRBV10-1	few	TRBJ2-1	ASSERLAGDNEQF
TRBV11-1	.	TRBJ2-3	ASSLRTATSTDTQY
TRBV5-1	.	TRBJ2-7	ASSLGHSSYEQY
TRBV5-4	few	TRBJ2-3	ASSPLSSGGTDTQY
TRBV5-1	.	TRBJ2-5	ASSSTGTGEETQY
TRBV6-4	.	TRBJ2-3	ASSDSYTDTQY
TRBV6-1	few	TRBJ1-2	ASRAGQVADYGYT
TRBV28	few	TRBJ2-6	ASTPFSGANVLT
TRBV13	.	TRBJ2-1	ASSLTSGGASSYNEQF
TRBV14	.	TRBJ1-2	ASSQVPANYGYT
TRBV5-1	many	TRBJ1-5	ASRNDTYQPQH
TRBV6-6	.	TRBJ2-5	ASSYSPPGETQY
TRBV30	.	TRBJ1-5	AWSVQGASNQPQH
TRBV9	few	TRBJ2-7	ASSVTGSSYEQY
TRBV4-2	few	TRBJ2-1	ASSLTSGRGDEQF
TRBV28	.	TRBJ2-1	ASSPDRPRGNEQF
TRBV18	.	TRBJ1-1	ASSLDSVEAF
TRBV7-6	few	TRBJ2-7	ASSWGSYEQY
TRBV7-9	.	TRBJ1-2	ASSSGPIKYGYT
TRBV28	.	TRBJ1-1	ASSEYRANPEAF
TRBV6-5	.	TRBJ2-7	ASSWDSSYEQY
TRBV6-6	few	TRBJ1-1	ASSWGGNTEAF
TRBV7-2	few	TRBJ2-1	ASSRGSGGNEQF
TRBV6-1	few	TRBJ2-7	ASNGLTGESHEQY
TRBV19	few	TRBJ2-6	ASLNRGNPAGANVLT
TRBV7-6	.	TRBJ2-5	ASSLGDWQETQY
TRBV28	few	TRBJ1-2	ASSLSRQNGYT
TRBV4-3	.	TRBJ1-2	ASSQESRASNYGYT
TRBV28	few	TRBJ2-7	ASRQGSFEQY
TRBV4-1	.	TRBJ2-7	ASSQGEGTYEQY
TRBV19	few	TRBJ2-7	ASRSSDRSLEQY
TRBV4-1	.	TRBJ2-3	ASSQDTRDTQY